Each of the 20 T cell receptor beta chains below was sequenced from the same sample in a study of CD8 T cells in ankylosing spondylitis. Study results and limitations: Blood from ankylosing spondylitis patients appeared to carry a characteristic roughly eight-variant TCR beta motif.

These receptors are not linked to any known antigen. TCRdb reprocessed the 5' RACE reads with MiXCR, giving one entry per CDR3 protein. The sample has 700,000 to 1,000,000 distinct CDR3 sequences, 10% to 15% seen once. Sequencing input: blood, either unsorted or a sorted T cell fraction (not recorded which). The receptor set was obtained from a male donor with ankylosing spondylitis.

This clonotype was observed a handful of times. This chain links TRBV28 with TRBJ2-7; a weak D match, TRBD2 (6 bases). Trimming cost V 4 bases and J 4 bases, with 20 bases left between them. The germline V gene encodes CDR1 MDHEN and CDR2 SYDVKM. The CDR3 length is 16 residues. CDR3 DNA: TGTGCCAGCAGTTCCGGGACTCCCCGGAGGTTGTACGAGCAGTACTTC. Translated: CASSSGTPRRLYEQYF. The variable domain in full, completed from reference TRBV28 and TRBJ2-7, reads DVKVTQSSRYLVKRTGEKVFLECVQDMDHENMFWYRQDPGLGLRLIYFSYDVKMKEKGDIPEGYSVSREKKERFSLILESASTNQTSMYLCASSSGTPRRLYEQYFGPGTRLTVT.

This clonotype has more than one count but fewer than ten. The gene calls are TRBV10-1 and TRBJ1-1, with a possible D match to TRBD1 (6 bases). The CDR3 consists of 14 residues. Between the trimmed V and J ends, which lost 8 bases and 0 bases, there was a span of 13 bases. Germline CDR1 and CDR2: WNHNN and SYGVQD (reference sequence). This CDR3 reads CASGTKKMNTEAFF. In DNA form, the CDR3 reads TGCGCCAGCGGGACAAAAAAGATGAACACTGAAGCTTTCTTT.

This clonotype has a count of ten or more. The chain joins TRBV4-3 to TRBJ2-3; D ambiguous. CDR1 and CDR2 (germline): LGHNA, YSLEER. The CDR3 contains 14 residues. Trimming stripped 4 bases from V and 2 bases from J, with 10 bases between. The CDR3: CASSPQGFTDTQYF. CDR3 bases: TGCGCCAGCAGCCCTCAAGGGTTCACAGATACGCAGTATTTT.

The chain is built from TRBV18 and TRBJ2-3; D is possibly TRBD2 (6 bases). Per germline, CDR1 KGHSH and CDR2 LQKENI. V was trimmed by 5 bases and J by 5 bases, leaving 17 bases between them. CDR3 length: 15 amino acids. The chain's CDR3 is CASSSYGGAVDTQYF. The CDR3 bases are TGTGCCAGCTCATCTTACGGGGGAGCGGTAGATACGCAGTATTTT.

This chain joins TRBV12-3 or TRBV12-4 and TRBJ2-2, with D unclear. The V gene lost 6 bases and the J gene lost 6 bases, with 8 bases spanning the gap. This CDR3 comprises 12 residues. The CDR3 reads CASSPHAGELFF. DNA of the CDR3: TGTGCCAGCAGCCCCCACGCCGGGGAGCTGTTTTTT.

Many counts were recorded for this clonotype. The chain combines TRBV7-2 with TRBJ2-1; 11 positions agree with TRBD2. Trimming removed 3 bases from V and 3 bases from J; junction bases left unmatched: 1. The CDR3 loop spans 15 amino acids. The V gene's germline CDR1 is SGHTA and CDR2 FQGNSA. The DNA for the CDR3 is TGTGCCAGCAGCTTTAGCGGGAGGGGCTACAATGAGCAGTTCTTC. Translating it yields CASSFSGRGYNEQFF.

V usage is TRBV12-3 or TRBV12-4 and J usage is TRBJ2-2; D not resolved. This CDR3 contains 14 residues. The ends were cut back, 6 bases at V and 3 bases at J, with 11 bases in the middle. The CDR3 region has the DNA TGTGCCAGCAGCTATAATCTTTACACCGGGGAGCTGTTTTTT. This encodes CASSYNLYTGELFF.

This rearrangement joins TRBV18 to TRBJ2-2, with 9 bases identical to TRBD1. CDR1 is KGHSH, CDR2 LQKENI, per germline. J gave up 2 bases and V 5 bases, and 6 bases lay outside the gene matches. This CDR3 has 16 residues. CDR3 coding DNA: TGTGCCAGCTCAACCGGGACAGGGCGAAACACCGGGGAGCTGTTTTTT. This translates into CASSTGTGRNTGELFF. Based on the CDR3 plus reference TRBV18 and TRBJ2-2, the full variable domain is NAGVMQNPRHLVRRRGQEARLRCSPMKGHSHVYWYRQLPEEGLKFMVYLQKENIIDESGMPKERFSAEFPKEGPSILRIQQVVRGDSAAYFCASSTGTGRNTGELFFGEGSRLTVL.

This clonotype was detected only a few times. The chain uses TRBV6-2 or TRBV6-3 and TRBJ1-3; the match to TRBD1 covers 7 bases. Germline assignment: CDR1 MNHEY and CDR2 SVGEGT. The CDR3 spans 20 residues. Trimming cost V 2 bases and J 0 bases; bases outside gene matches: 16. The CDR3 is CASSYLPISTGRPSGNTIYF. The CDR3 nucleotides are TGTGCCAGCAGTTACCTGCCTATTTCGACAGGGCGACCCTCTGGAAACACCATATATTTT.

The chain is built from TRBV6-4 and TRBJ2-1; 10 bases line up with TRBD1. The CDR3 is 15 amino acids. Germline V gene sequence: CDR1 MRHNA, CDR2 SNTAGT. Trimming at V came to 8 bases and at J to 10 bases, leaving 14 bases not matched to a gene. In nucleotides, the CDR3 is TGTGCCAGCGATGACCGGAGACAGGGGGCTTGGGAGCAGTTCTTC. This codes for CASDDRRQGAWEQFF.

This clonotype has a handful of counts. V and J are TRBV3-1 and TRBJ2-7; no firm D call. CDR3 length: 13 amino acids. CDR1 and CDR2 (germline): LGHDT, YNNKEL (reference sequence). V lost 4 bases and J 4 bases, leaving 11 bases between the germline ends. The DNA of the CDR3 is TGTGCCAGCAGCCGGATCCCTAATTACGAGCAGTACTTC. Translated: CASSRIPNYEQYF.

This clonotype was seen a few times. V usage is TRBV12-3 or TRBV12-4 and J usage is TRBJ1-2, with 7 nucleotides matching TRBD1. Trimming cost V 7 bases and J 8 bases; bases outside gene matches: 10. The CDR3 consists of 13 residues. This chain's CDR3 is CASTGEGAHGYTF. The CDR3 DNA reads TGTGCCAGCACGGGGGAGGGGGCGCACGGCTACACCTTC.

V gene TRBV20-1 combines with J gene TRBJ2-7; TRBD1 matches at 7 bases. Germline-derived CDR1 and CDR2 are DFQATT and SNEGSKA (reference sequence). The CDR3 is 14 residues long. The V gene end was trimmed by 3 bases and the J gene end by 4 bases; junction bases not matched to a gene: 9. CDR3 sequence: CSASSVKGAYEQYF. In DNA form, the CDR3 reads TGCAGTGCTAGTTCAGTTAAGGGGGCTTACGAGCAGTACTTC.

J is TRBJ2-3 and V is TRBV25-1; 8 bases line up with TRBD2. This CDR3 comprises 15 residues. After removal of 4 bases from V and 1 base from J, the junction contained 4 bases not matched to a gene. Germline CDR1 MGHDK, CDR2 SYGVNS. The CDR3: CASSGLRGGTDTQYF. The CDR3 DNA sequence: TGTGCCAGCAGTGGGTTGCGGGGGGGCACAGATACGCAGTATTTT. Complete variable domain (other parts from reference TRBV25-1 and TRBJ2-3): EADIYQTPRYLVIGTGKKITLECSQTMGHDKMYWYQQDPGMELHLIHYSYGVNSTEKGDLSSESTVSRIRTEHFPLTLESARPSHTSQYLCASSGLRGGTDTQYFGPGTRLTVL.

Ten or more counts support this clonotype. The chain recombines TRBV20-1 with TRBJ1-2; D perhaps matches TRBD1 (6 bases). The CDR3 is 15 residues long. Germline V lookup: CDR1 DFQATT, CDR2 SNEGSKA (reference sequence). The germline V and J ends were trimmed by 0 bases and 3 bases, with 14 bases remaining between them. The DNA of the CDR3 is TGCAGTGCTAGAGATCCGATTACAGGGCACTATGGCTACACCTTC. Residues: CSARDPITGHYGYTF.

This clonotype was seen a few times. CDR3 sequence: CASSQPGTGADTQYF. The CDR3 coding sequence is TGCGCCAGCAGCCAACCTGGGACAGGGGCAGATACGCAGTATTTT. The chain has TRBV4-1 and TRBJ2-3; TRBD1 aligns across 10 bases. Germline trimming cut 2 bases from V and 4 bases from J; bases unmatched to any gene: 3. There are 15 residues in the CDR3. CDR1 and CDR2 from the germline V gene are MGHRA and YSYEKL.

This clonotype was observed a few times. The gene calls are TRBV27 and TRBJ1-5; D is ambiguous. Germline V gene lookup returns CDR1 MNHEY and CDR2 SMNVEV (reference sequence). The CDR3 sequence is 13 residues long. V shed 8 bases and J shed 6 bases, with 14 bases lying between them. The CDR3 coding sequence is TGTGCCAGCTGTGGAGGAGCGGGTCAGCCCCAGCATTTT. Translated: CASCGGAGQPQHF.

V usage is TRBV5-5 and J usage is TRBJ1-2; D is undetermined. There are 13 residues in the CDR3. Looked up from germline, CDR1 is SGHKS and CDR2 is YYEKEE (reference sequence). V was clipped by 5 bases and J by 2 bases, with 10 bases between them. CDR3 in amino acids: CASRPGPNYGYTF. The CDR3 nucleotides read TGTGCCAGCAGACCCGGGCCCAACTATGGCTACACCTTC. Full variable domain (missing parts from reference TRBV5-5 and TRBJ1-2): DAGVTQSPTHLIKTRGQQVTLRCSPISGHKSVSWYQQVLGQGPQFIFQYYEKEERGRGNFPDRFSARQFPNYSSELNVNALLLGDSALYLCASRPGPNYGYTFGSGTRLTVV.

The chain joins TRBV5-1 to TRBJ2-7; TRBD1 or TRBD2 may be the D gene (6 bases each). The CDR3 length is 14 residues. The germline gives CDR1 SGHRS, CDR2 YFSETQ. Trimming pared 1 base from V and 7 bases from J, leaving 15 bases between. For the CDR3, the DNA is TGCGCCAGCAGCTTGTCTCCGGGGGCAAGAGAGCAGTACTTC. This sequence encodes CASSLSPGAREQYF.

This clonotype occurred a few times. The chain employs TRBV2 and TRBJ2-5; unclear D gene. The CDR3 loop spans 13 amino acids. Germline V CDR1 and CDR2: SNHLY, FYNNEI. The V and J ends lost 2 bases and 1 base respectively, with 5 bases between them. CDR3 DNA sequence: TGTGCCAGCAGTGAATACAGCCAAGAGACCCAGTACTTC. This codes for CASSEYSQETQYF.